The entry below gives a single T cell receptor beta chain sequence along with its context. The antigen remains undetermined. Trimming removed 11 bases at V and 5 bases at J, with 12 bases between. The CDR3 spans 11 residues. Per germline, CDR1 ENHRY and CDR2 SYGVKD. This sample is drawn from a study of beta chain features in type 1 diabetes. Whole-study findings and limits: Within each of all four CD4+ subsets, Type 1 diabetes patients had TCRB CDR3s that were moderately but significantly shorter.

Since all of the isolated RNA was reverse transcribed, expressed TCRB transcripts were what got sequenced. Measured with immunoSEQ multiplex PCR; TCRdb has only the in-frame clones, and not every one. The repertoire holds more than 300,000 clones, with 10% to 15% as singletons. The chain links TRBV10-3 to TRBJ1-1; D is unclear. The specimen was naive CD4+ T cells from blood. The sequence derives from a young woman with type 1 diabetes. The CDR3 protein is CASAGGTEAFF. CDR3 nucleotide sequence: TGTGCCTCCGCTGGCGGGACTGAAGCTTTCTTT.